A selection of T cell receptor beta chains follows, all from one sample in a study of shared clonotypes between healthy human individuals. Only in-frame clones appear in the TCRdb table, and some are missing; sequencing was by immunoSEQ multiplex PCR. In the table there are 500,000 to 650,000 clones, roughly 72% of which are singletons. The sequencing input was PBMCs. The origin of the receptors is a woman aged 40 to 50 in good health. Some clones in this sample may be carry-over from other donors' samples. The CDR3 runs from the conserved cysteine through the conserved F or W. Fields, in order: J gene, V gene, D gene, clone size, CDR3 protein, CDR3 DNA. A D gene is named only where the DNA matches it firmly. Some rows have no size entry. The others give once, few or many, or a class for an expanded clone.

j_call: TRBJ1-2
v_call: TRBV5-1
d_call: .
clone_size: .
cdr3_aa: CASSLVEGLNYGYTF
cdr3_nt: TGCGCCAGCAGCTTGGTGGAAGGTCTTAACTATGGCTACACCTTC

j_call: TRBJ2-7
v_call: TRBV5-1
d_call: .
clone_size: .
cdr3_aa: CASSLGQDYEQYF
cdr3_nt: TGCGCCAGCAGCTTGGGACAGGATTACGAGCAGTACTTC

j_call: TRBJ2-3
v_call: TRBV7-3
d_call: .
clone_size: .
cdr3_aa: CASSRRGGDPVDTQYF
cdr3_nt: TGTGCCAGCAGCCGCAGGGGCGGGGACCCAGTTGATACGCAGTATTTT

j_call: TRBJ2-2
v_call: TRBV5-4
d_call: TRBD2
clone_size: .
cdr3_aa: CASTPTSGAFTGELFF
cdr3_nt: TGTGCCAGCACCCCGACTAGCGGGGCCTTCACCGGGGAGCTGTTTTTT

j_call: TRBJ2-7
v_call: TRBV19
d_call: .
clone_size: .
cdr3_aa: CASSIGGSSYEQYF
cdr3_nt: TGTGCCAGTAGTATTGGCGGAAGCTCCTACGAGCAGTACTTC

j_call: TRBJ1-5
v_call: TRBV28
d_call: .
clone_size: once
cdr3_aa: CASSLLLRANQPQHF
cdr3_nt: TGTGCCAGCAGTCTCCTCTTGAGGGCCAATCAGCCCCAGCATTTT

j_call: TRBJ2-7
v_call: TRBV6-9
d_call: .
clone_size: .
cdr3_aa: CAWPSGSSSYEQYF
cdr3_nt: TGTGCCTGGCCCTCGGGGTCCAGCTCCTACGAGCAGTACTTC

j_call: TRBJ2-7
v_call: TRBV29-1
d_call: TRBD2
clone_size: .
cdr3_aa: CSVREASYEQYF
cdr3_nt: TGCAGCGTTCGGGAGGCCTCCTACGAGCAGTACTTC

j_call: TRBJ2-3
v_call: TRBV4-1
d_call: TRBD1
clone_size: .
cdr3_aa: CASSLRDRADTQYF
cdr3_nt: TGCGCCAGCAGCCTCCGGGACAGGGCAGATACGCAGTATTTT

j_call: TRBJ1-5
v_call: TRBV18
d_call: .
clone_size: .
cdr3_aa: CASSSAGNQPQHF
cdr3_nt: TGTGCCAGCTCAAGCGCAGGAAATCAGCCCCAGCATTTT

j_call: TRBJ2-5
v_call: TRBV9
d_call: TRBD1
clone_size: few
cdr3_aa: CASSPRTGRETQYF
cdr3_nt: TGTGCCAGCAGCCCCCGGACAGGGCGGGAGACCCAGTACTTC

j_call: TRBJ1-5
v_call: TRBV28
d_call: TRBD1
clone_size: once
cdr3_aa: CASSPGDRGSNQPQHF
cdr3_nt: TGTGCCAGCAGTCCCGGCGACAGGGGGAGCAATCAGCCCCAGCATTTT

j_call: TRBJ2-3
v_call: TRBV30
d_call: .
clone_size: .
cdr3_aa: CAWTMDSLSDTQYF
cdr3_nt: TGTGCCTGGACAATGGACAGCCTATCAGATACGCAGTATTTT

j_call: TRBJ2-1
v_call: TRBV7-9
d_call: TRBD2
clone_size: .
cdr3_aa: CASSPGLVKGHEQFF
cdr3_nt: TGTGCCAGCAGCCCTGGACTAGTTAAGGGCCATGAGCAGTTCTTC

j_call: TRBJ2-5
v_call: TRBV9
d_call: TRBD1
clone_size: .
cdr3_aa: CASSLWDRGTQETQYF
cdr3_nt: TGTGCCAGCAGCCTATGGGACAGGGGGACACAAGAGACCCAGTACTTC

j_call: TRBJ1-5
v_call: TRBV2
d_call: .
clone_size: .
cdr3_aa: CASSDLQGRNQPQHF
cdr3_nt: TGTGCCAGCAGTGATCTCCAGGGGCGCAATCAGCCCCAGCATTTT

j_call: TRBJ2-5
v_call: TRBV4-2
d_call: TRBD2
clone_size: .
cdr3_aa: CASSRGLAGQETQYF
cdr3_nt: TGTGCCAGCAGCAGGGGACTAGCGGGACAAGAGACCCAGTACTTC

j_call: TRBJ1-4
v_call: TRBV5-1
d_call: TRBD1
clone_size: .
cdr3_aa: CASSRGQGGEKLFF
cdr3_nt: TGCGCCAGCAGCAGGGGACAGGGCGGAGAAAAACTGTTTTTT

j_call: TRBJ2-1
v_call: TRBV7-2
d_call: .
clone_size: .
cdr3_aa: CASTPRGTNNEQFF
cdr3_nt: TGTGCCAGCACCCCCCGCGGGACCAACAATGAGCAGTTCTTC

j_call: TRBJ2-7
v_call: TRBV7-9
d_call: TRBD1
clone_size: .
cdr3_aa: CASSRLLGTGGDYEQYF
cdr3_nt: TGTGCCAGCAGTCGGCTTCTCGGGACAGGGGGCGACTACGAGCAGTACTTC

j_call: TRBJ2-7
v_call: TRBV30
d_call: TRBD1
clone_size: .
cdr3_aa: CAWSPGTGIGYEQYF
cdr3_nt: TGTGCCTGGAGTCCCGGGACAGGGATCGGGTACGAGCAGTACTTC

j_call: TRBJ2-7
v_call: TRBV4-1
d_call: .
clone_size: .
cdr3_aa: CTSSQVDVGPYEQYF
cdr3_nt: TGCACCAGCAGCCAAGTGGACGTCGGACCCTACGAGCAGTACTTC

j_call: TRBJ2-1
v_call: TRBV6-5
d_call: TRBD1
clone_size: .
cdr3_aa: CASSRTGDEQFF
cdr3_nt: TGTGCCAGCAGTAGGACAGGGGATGAGCAGTTCTTC

j_call: TRBJ2-1
v_call: TRBV9
d_call: TRBD2
clone_size: .
cdr3_aa: CASSVGVGTSGRNEQFF
cdr3_nt: TGTGCCAGCAGCGTAGGGGTCGGGACTAGCGGGAGGAATGAGCAGTTCTTC

j_call: TRBJ2-7
v_call: TRBV6-1
d_call: TRBD1
clone_size: .
cdr3_aa: CASSEGVDPWGQGAYEQYF
cdr3_nt: TGTGCCAGCAGTGAAGGAGTGGACCCCTGGGGACAGGGAGCCTACGAGCAGTACTTC

j_call: TRBJ1-2
v_call: TRBV18
d_call: .
clone_size: .
cdr3_aa: CASSPEGVLNYGYTF
cdr3_nt: TGTGCCAGCTCACCAGAAGGGGTTCTTAACTATGGCTACACCTTC

j_call: TRBJ1-2
v_call: TRBV28
d_call: TRBD1
clone_size: .
cdr3_aa: CASRTGGDSGYTF
cdr3_nt: TGTGCCAGCAGGACAGGGGGAGACAGTGGCTACACCTTC

j_call: TRBJ1-1
v_call: TRBV27
d_call: TRBD1
clone_size: .
cdr3_aa: CASSSQGTTAFF
cdr3_nt: TGTGCCAGCAGTTCACAGGGGACCACGGCTTTCTTT

j_call: TRBJ1-5
v_call: TRBV18
d_call: TRBD1
clone_size: .
cdr3_aa: CASSPSPTGNQPQHF
cdr3_nt: TGTGCCAGCTCACCAAGTCCGACAGGGAACCAGCCCCAGCATTTT

j_call: TRBJ1-2
v_call: TRBV6-4
d_call: .
clone_size: few
cdr3_aa: CASSEAGRGYTF
cdr3_nt: TGTGCCAGCAGTGAGGCAGGCCGGGGCTACACCTTC

j_call: TRBJ2-1
v_call: TRBV7-2
d_call: TRBD2
clone_size: .
cdr3_aa: CASSPDPGAGVNEQFF
cdr3_nt: TGTGCCAGCAGCCCGGACCCGGGAGCGGGGGTCAATGAGCAGTTCTTC

j_call: TRBJ1-5
v_call: TRBV6-1
d_call: .
clone_size: many
cdr3_aa: CASSETPLLVSRSNQPQHF
cdr3_nt: TGTGCCAGCAGTGAAACCCCCCTATTAGTCAGCAGGAGCAATCAGCCCCAGCATTTT

j_call: TRBJ2-2
v_call: TRBV6-6
d_call: .
clone_size: .
cdr3_aa: CASSKLKGVDTGELFF
cdr3_nt: TGTGCCAGCAGCAAGTTGAAGGGCGTTGACACCGGGGAGCTGTTTTTT

j_call: TRBJ1-4
v_call: TRBV7-9
d_call: TRBD1
clone_size: .
cdr3_aa: CASSFQQGINEKLFF
cdr3_nt: TGTGCCAGCAGCTTCCAACAGGGGATTAATGAAAAACTGTTTTTT

j_call: TRBJ1-1
v_call: TRBV7-9
d_call: .
clone_size: .
cdr3_aa: CASSLGGEAFF
cdr3_nt: TGTGCCAGCAGCTTAGGAGGGGAAGCTTTCTTT

j_call: TRBJ1-2
v_call: TRBV2
d_call: .
clone_size: once
cdr3_aa: CASSAPPGNYGYTF
cdr3_nt: TGTGCCAGCAGTGCCCCTCCCGGAAACTATGGCTACACCTTC

j_call: TRBJ1-1
v_call: TRBV28
d_call: .
clone_size: .
cdr3_aa: CANPGRGSNTEAFF
cdr3_nt: TGTGCCAACCCTGGGCGGGGGTCGAACACTGAAGCTTTCTTT

j_call: TRBJ1-1
v_call: TRBV19
d_call: .
clone_size: .
cdr3_aa: CASSISRAGNTEAFF
cdr3_nt: TGTGCCAGTAGTATTAGTCGCGCGGGGAACACTGAAGCTTTCTTT

j_call: TRBJ2-1
v_call: TRBV2
d_call: TRBD2
clone_size: .
cdr3_aa: CASSPSGSYNEQFF
cdr3_nt: TGTGCCAGCAGTCCTAGCGGCTCCTACAATGAGCAGTTCTTC

j_call: TRBJ1-4
v_call: TRBV15
d_call: .
clone_size: .
cdr3_aa: CATSRGAGGRTNEKLFF
cdr3_nt: TGTGCCACCAGCAGAGGTGCGGGGGGGAGAACTAATGAAAAACTGTTTTTT

j_call: TRBJ2-7
v_call: TRBV5-4
d_call: TRBD2
clone_size: .
cdr3_aa: CASSSRLAGSSEQYF
cdr3_nt: TGTGCCAGCAGCTCCCGACTAGCGGGATCCTCCGAGCAGTACTTC

j_call: TRBJ2-3
v_call: TRBV9
d_call: .
clone_size: .
cdr3_aa: CASSVDPVEPGDTQYF
cdr3_nt: TGTGCCAGCAGCGTAGACCCCGTGGAGCCCGGGGATACGCAGTATTTT

j_call: TRBJ1-5
v_call: TRBV5-8
d_call: .
clone_size: few
cdr3_aa: CASSLQLNQPQHF
cdr3_nt: TGTGCCAGCAGCTTGCAGCTGAATCAGCCCCAGCATTTT

j_call: TRBJ2-3
v_call: TRBV7-9
d_call: .
clone_size: .
cdr3_aa: CASSRSGWRAADTQYF
cdr3_nt: TGTGCCAGCAGCCGTTCAGGGTGGAGGGCCGCAGATACGCAGTATTTT

j_call: TRBJ1-2
v_call: TRBV25-1
d_call: TRBD1
clone_size: .
cdr3_aa: CASRGGTDYGYTF
cdr3_nt: TGTGCCAGCAGGGGGGGGACAGACTATGGCTACACCTTC

j_call: TRBJ1-5
v_call: TRBV10-3
d_call: .
clone_size: .
cdr3_aa: CAISRSNNQPQHF
cdr3_nt: TGTGCCATCAGCCGGAGCAACAATCAGCCCCAGCATTTT

j_call: TRBJ2-3
v_call: TRBV10-2
d_call: TRBD2
clone_size: .
cdr3_aa: CASSEPFSGKGDTQYF
cdr3_nt: TGCGCCAGCAGTGAGCCGTTTAGCGGGAAGGGAGATACGCAGTATTTT

j_call: TRBJ1-4
v_call: TRBV9
d_call: TRBD1
clone_size: .
cdr3_aa: CASSVGTGGFGEKLFF
cdr3_nt: TGTGCCAGCAGCGTAGGGACAGGGGGCTTTGGTGAAAAACTGTTTTTT

j_call: TRBJ2-7
v_call: TRBV6-5
d_call: TRBD1
clone_size: .
cdr3_aa: CASSYSGQVSYEQYF
cdr3_nt: TGTGCCAGCAGTTACTCGGGACAGGTCTCCTACGAGCAGTACTTC

j_call: TRBJ1-1
v_call: TRBV30
d_call: .
clone_size: .
cdr3_aa: CAWRVGYRKMNTEAFF
cdr3_nt: TGTGCCTGGAGGGTGGGTTACAGGAAGATGAACACTGAAGCTTTCTTT

j_call: TRBJ2-1
v_call: TRBV5-1
d_call: .
clone_size: many
cdr3_aa: CASSFSGIHEQFF
cdr3_nt: TGCGCCAGCAGCTTTTCTGGGATCCATGAGCAGTTCTTC

j_call: TRBJ2-3
v_call: TRBV19
d_call: TRBD2
clone_size: .
cdr3_aa: CASSTTSGRAADTQYF
cdr3_nt: TGTGCCAGTAGTACTACTAGCGGGAGGGCGGCAGATACGCAGTATTTT

j_call: TRBJ2-7
v_call: TRBV6-5
d_call: .
clone_size: .
cdr3_aa: CASSRDYEQYF
cdr3_nt: TGTGCCAGCAGTCGAGACTACGAGCAGTACTTC